These 2 T cell receptor beta chains came from one sample sequenced in a study of blood T cells in healthy people across ages. A second about 6 to 12 cycle PCR used barcoded and J-beta primers. From the 5' RACE reads, TCRdb called clonotypes with MiXCR, one entry per CDR3 protein. In the table there are about 830,000 distinct CDR3 sequences, roughly 64% of which are singletons. The sample consisted of blood. These receptor sequences come from a young man in good health.

V and J are TRBV12-3 or TRBV12-4 and TRBJ2-1; 8 positions match TRBD1. The CDR3 length is 15 residues. V lost 7 bases, J lost 3 bases, and 8 bases stayed unmatched. The CDR3 DNA is TGTGCCAGCACCATCCGGGACAGGATCTACAATGAGCAGTTCTTC. Translated, it gives CASTIRDRIYNEQFF.

In this sample, this clonotype turned up a few times. This chain links TRBV6-2 or TRBV6-3 with TRBJ2-7; D is perhaps TRBD1 (6 bases). The V end lost 6 bases, the J end lost 1 base, and 19 bases lay between the germline ends. Per the germline V gene, CDR1 is MNHEY and CDR2 is SVGEGT. CDR3 length: 16 residues. CDR3 bases: TGTGCCAGCAGACTAAACCGGGACAAGAGGTCCTACGAGCAGTACTTC. Its translation is CASRLNRDKRSYEQYF.